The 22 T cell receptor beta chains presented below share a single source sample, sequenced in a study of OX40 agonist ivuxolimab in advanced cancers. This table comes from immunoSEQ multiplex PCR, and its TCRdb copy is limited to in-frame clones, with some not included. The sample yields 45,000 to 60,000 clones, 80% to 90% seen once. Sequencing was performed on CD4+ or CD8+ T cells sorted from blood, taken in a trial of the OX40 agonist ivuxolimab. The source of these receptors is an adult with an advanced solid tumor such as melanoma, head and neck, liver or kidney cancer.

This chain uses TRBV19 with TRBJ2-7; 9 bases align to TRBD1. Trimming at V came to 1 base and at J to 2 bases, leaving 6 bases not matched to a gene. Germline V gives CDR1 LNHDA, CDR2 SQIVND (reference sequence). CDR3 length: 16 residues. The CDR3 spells CASSIGDRVGPYEQYF. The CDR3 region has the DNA TGTGCCAGTAGTATAGGGGACAGGGTGGGTCCCTACGAGCAGTACTTC.

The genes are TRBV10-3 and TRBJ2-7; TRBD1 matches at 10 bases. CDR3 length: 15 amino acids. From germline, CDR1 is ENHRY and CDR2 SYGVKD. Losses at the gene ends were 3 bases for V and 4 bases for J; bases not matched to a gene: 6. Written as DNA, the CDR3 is TGTGCCATCAGTGAAGGGGGACAGGGGACGTACGAGCAGTACTTC. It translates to CAISEGGQGTYEQYF.

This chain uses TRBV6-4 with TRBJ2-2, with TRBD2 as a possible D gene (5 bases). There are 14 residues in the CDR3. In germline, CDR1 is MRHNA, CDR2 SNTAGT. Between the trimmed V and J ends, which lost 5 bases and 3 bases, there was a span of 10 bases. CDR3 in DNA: TGTGCCAGCAGTATAGACTACCACACCGGGGAGCTGTTTTTT. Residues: CASSIDYHTGELFF.

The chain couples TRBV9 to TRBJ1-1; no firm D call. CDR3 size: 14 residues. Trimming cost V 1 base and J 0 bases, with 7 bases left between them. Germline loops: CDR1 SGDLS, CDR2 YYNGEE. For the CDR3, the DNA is TGTGCCAGCAGCGTATCGGGGTTGAACACTGAAGCTTTCTTT. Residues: CASSVSGLNTEAFF.

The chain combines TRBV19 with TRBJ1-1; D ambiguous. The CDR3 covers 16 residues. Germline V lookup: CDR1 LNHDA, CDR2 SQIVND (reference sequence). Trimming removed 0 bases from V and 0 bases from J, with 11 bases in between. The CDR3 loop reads CASSIDLRALNTEAFF. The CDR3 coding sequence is TGTGCCAGTAGTATAGATCTGAGGGCCCTGAACACTGAAGCTTTCTTT.

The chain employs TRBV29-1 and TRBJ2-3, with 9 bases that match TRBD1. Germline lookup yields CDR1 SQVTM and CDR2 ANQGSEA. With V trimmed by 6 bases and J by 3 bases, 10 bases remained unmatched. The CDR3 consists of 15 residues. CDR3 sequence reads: CSVETTGTGTDTQYF. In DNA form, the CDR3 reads TGCAGCGTCGAAACGACCGGGACAGGGACAGATACGCAGTATTTT.

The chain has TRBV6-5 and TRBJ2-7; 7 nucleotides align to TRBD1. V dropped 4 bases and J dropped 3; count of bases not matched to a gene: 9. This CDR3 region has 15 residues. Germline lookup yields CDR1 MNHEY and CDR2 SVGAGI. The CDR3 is CASSFTGTENYEQYF. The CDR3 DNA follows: TGTGCCAGCAGTTTTACCGGGACAGAAAACTACGAGCAGTACTTC.

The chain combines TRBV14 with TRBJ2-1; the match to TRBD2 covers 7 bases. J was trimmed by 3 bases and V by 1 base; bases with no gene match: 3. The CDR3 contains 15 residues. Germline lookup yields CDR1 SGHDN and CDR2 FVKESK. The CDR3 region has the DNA TGTGCCAGCAGCCAAGGACTAGCCTTCTACAATGAGCAGTTCTTC. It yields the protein CASSQGLAFYNEQFF.

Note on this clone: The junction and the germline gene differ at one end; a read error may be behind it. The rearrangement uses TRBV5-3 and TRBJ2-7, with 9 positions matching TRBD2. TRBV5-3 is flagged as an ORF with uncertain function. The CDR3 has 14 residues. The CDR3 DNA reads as TGTGCCAGCAGCTTTAGCGGGAGTATAAACGAGCAGTACTTC. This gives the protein CASSFSGSINEQYF.

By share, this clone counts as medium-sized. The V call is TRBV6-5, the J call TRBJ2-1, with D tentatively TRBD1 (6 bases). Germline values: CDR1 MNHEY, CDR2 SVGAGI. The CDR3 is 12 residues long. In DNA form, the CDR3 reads TGTGCGACCGAAAAACAGGGATATGAGCAGTTCTTC. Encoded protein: CATEKQGYEQFF.

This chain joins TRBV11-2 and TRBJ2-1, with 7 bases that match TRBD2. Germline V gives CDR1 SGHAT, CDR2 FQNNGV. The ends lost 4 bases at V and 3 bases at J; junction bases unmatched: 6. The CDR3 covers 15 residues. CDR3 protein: CASSSRGDIYNEQFF. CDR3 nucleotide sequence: TGTGCCAGCAGCTCCCGGGGGGATATCTACAATGAGCAGTTCTTC.

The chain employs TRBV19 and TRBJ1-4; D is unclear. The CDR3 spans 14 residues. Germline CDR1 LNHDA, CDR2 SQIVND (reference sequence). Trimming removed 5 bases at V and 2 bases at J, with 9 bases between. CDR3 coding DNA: TGTGCCAGTAGTCCTATCACGACTAATGAAAAACTGTTTTTT. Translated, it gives CASSPITTNEKLFF.

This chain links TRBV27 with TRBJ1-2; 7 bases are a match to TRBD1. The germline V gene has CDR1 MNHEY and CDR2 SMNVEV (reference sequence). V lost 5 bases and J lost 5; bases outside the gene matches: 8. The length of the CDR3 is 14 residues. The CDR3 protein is CASSPPGGGYGYTF. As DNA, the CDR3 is TGTGCCAGCAGTCCACCAGGGGGAGGGTATGGCTACACCTTC.

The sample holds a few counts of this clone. The CDR3 DNA is TGTGCCAGCAGCCCCAGGGGAACTGAAGCTTTCTTT. The encoded protein is CASSPRGTEAFF. This chain links TRBV9 with TRBJ1-1; tentatively, D is TRBD1 (6 bases). In germline, CDR1 is SGDLS, CDR2 YYNGEE. Trimming cost V 4 bases and J 5 bases, with 9 bases left between them. The length of the CDR3 is 12 residues.

The CDR3 bases are TGCGCCAGCAGCCTTCAAAGGGGGTTCTACGAGCAGTACTTC. This encodes CASSLQRGFYEQYF. The chain is built from TRBV4-1 and TRBJ2-7; a weak D match, TRBD1 (6 bases). Trimming took off 4 bases at V and 3 bases at J, with 13 bases between the two ends. The CDR3 is 14 amino acids. Germline V CDR1 and CDR2: MGHRA, YSYEKL.

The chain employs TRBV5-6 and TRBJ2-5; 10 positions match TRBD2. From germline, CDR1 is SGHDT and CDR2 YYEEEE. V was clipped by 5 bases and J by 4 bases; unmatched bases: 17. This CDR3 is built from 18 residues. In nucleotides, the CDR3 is TGTGCCAGCAGTCCGGTAGCGGGGGGAATCGGAACCCGAGAGACCCAGTACTTC. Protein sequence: CASSPVAGGIGTRETQYF. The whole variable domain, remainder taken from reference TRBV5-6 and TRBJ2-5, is DAGVTQSPTHLIKTRGQQVTLRCSPKSGHDTVSWYQQALGQGPQFIFQYYEEEERQRGNFPDRFSGHQFPNYSSELNVNALLLGDSALYLCASSPVAGGIGTRETQYFGPGTRLLVL.

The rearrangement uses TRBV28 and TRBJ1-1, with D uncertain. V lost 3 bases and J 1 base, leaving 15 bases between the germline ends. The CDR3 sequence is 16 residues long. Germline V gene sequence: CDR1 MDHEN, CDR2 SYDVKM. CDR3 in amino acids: CASSLAALRGNTEAFF. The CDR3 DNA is TGTGCCAGCAGTTTGGCCGCGCTTCGGGGGAACACTGAAGCTTTCTTT.

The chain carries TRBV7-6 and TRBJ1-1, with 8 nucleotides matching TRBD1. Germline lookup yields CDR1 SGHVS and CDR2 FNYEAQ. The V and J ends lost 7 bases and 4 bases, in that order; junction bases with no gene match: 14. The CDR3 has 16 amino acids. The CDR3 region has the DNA TGTGCCAGCACTCATTTCCAGGGGGCGCGGGGCACTGAAGCTTTCTTT. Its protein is CASTHFQGARGTEAFF.

The DNA of the CDR3 is TGCGCCAGCAGCCAAGATAGCAGGGCGGGTTACGAGCAGTACTTC. Residues: CASSQDSRAGYEQYF. The genes are TRBV4-3 and TRBJ2-7; D possibly matches TRBD1 or TRBD2 (5 bases each). Germline V gene data show CDR1 as LGHNA and CDR2 as YSLEER. This CDR3 has 15 residues. V shed 0 bases and J shed 4 bases, with 13 bases lying between them.

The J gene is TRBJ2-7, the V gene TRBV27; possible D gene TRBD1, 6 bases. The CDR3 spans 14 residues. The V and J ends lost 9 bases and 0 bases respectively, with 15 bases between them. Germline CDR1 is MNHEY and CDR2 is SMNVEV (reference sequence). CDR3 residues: CASQLGQTSYEQYF. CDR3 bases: TGTGCCAGTCAGTTAGGACAGACCTCCTACGAGCAGTACTTC.

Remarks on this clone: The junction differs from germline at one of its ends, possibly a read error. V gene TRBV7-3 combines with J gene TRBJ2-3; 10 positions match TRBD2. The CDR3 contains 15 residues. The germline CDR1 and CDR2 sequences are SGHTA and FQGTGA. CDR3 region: CASSLTSGITDTQYF. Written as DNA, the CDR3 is TGTGCCAGCAGCCTAACTAGCGGGATTACGGATACGCAGTATTTT.

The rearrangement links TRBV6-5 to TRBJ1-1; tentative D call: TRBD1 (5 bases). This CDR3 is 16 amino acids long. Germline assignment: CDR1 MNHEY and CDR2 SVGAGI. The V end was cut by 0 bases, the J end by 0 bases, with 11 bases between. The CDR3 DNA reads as TGTGCCAGCAGTTACTCCGTCAGGGATATGAACACTGAAGCTTTCTTT. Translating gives CASSYSVRDMNTEAFF.